The 16 T cell receptor beta chains below all came from one sample that was sequenced in a study of T-cell memory formation after mild COVID-19. TCRdb independently ran MiXCR on the 5' RACE reads; one entry per CDR3 protein. The data hold some 330,000 distinct CDR3 sequences, with about 21% observed a single time. Sequencing was done on a sample of PBMCs or a T cell subset sorted from them (not recorded which). Source of these receptors: an adult woman who had mild COVID-19 (a few samples of this study predate the infection). Cell type and time point are not known.

This chain joins TRBV29-1 and TRBJ2-1; possibly TRBD1 or TRBD2 for D (5 bases each). This CDR3 spans 14 amino acids. V was cut by 4 bases and J by 4 bases, with 14 bases left in between. Germline CDR1 SQVTM, CDR2 ANQGSEA. In DNA, the CDR3 is TGCAGCGTTGTAGAGGGGTTAGTTTACAATGAGCAGTTCTTC. Encoded protein: CSVVEGLVYNEQFF.

This clonotype was observed once. Here the CDR3 DNA reads TGTGCCACCAGTGGGCACGGGCGGGATACGCAGTATTTT. It encodes CATSGHGRDTQYF. The V call is TRBV24-1, the J call TRBJ2-3, with D unresolved. The CDR3 consists of 13 residues. Per the germline V gene, CDR1 is KGHDR and CDR2 is SFDVKD. The germline V and J ends were trimmed by 5 bases and 6 bases, with 11 bases remaining between them.

The V and J genes are TRBV29-1 and TRBJ1-2; 9 nucleotides match TRBD1. The junction had 17 bases not matched to a gene; V was cut back by 4 bases and J by 8 bases. Germline loops: CDR1 SQVTM, CDR2 ANQGSEA. CDR3 length: 16 amino acids. CDR3 in amino acids: CSVGGTGISSPLGYTF. CDR3 DNA sequence: TGCAGCGTTGGAGGGACAGGGATCTCGTCTCCCCTAGGCTACACCTTC.

The rearrangement uses TRBV24-1 and TRBJ1-5; tentatively, D is TRBD1 (6 bases). V was clipped by 1 base and J by 11 bases, with 8 bases between them. In germline, CDR1 is KGHDR, CDR2 SFDVKD. The CDR3 loop spans 12 amino acids. CDR3 sequence (DNA): TGTGCCACCAGTGATTTTAGGGGGTCCCAGCATTTT. As protein: CATSDFRGSQHF.

This clonotype was detected only once. This sequence joins TRBV20-1 and TRBJ1-2, with TRBD1 matching 7 bases. Trimming removed 6 bases from V and 6 bases from J; junction bases left unmatched: 7. This CDR3 spans 12 amino acids. The V gene's germline CDR1 is DFQATT and CDR2 SNEGSKA (reference sequence). CDR3 DNA sequence: TGCAGTGCCTGGAAGGGGGCGGATGGCTACACCTTC. This gives the protein CSAWKGADGYTF.

The chain recombines TRBV29-1 with TRBJ1-2; no clear D. The germline V gene encodes CDR1 SQVTM and CDR2 ANQGSEA. There are 11 residues in the CDR3. The germline V and J ends were trimmed by 3 bases and 4 bases, with 6 bases remaining between them. This CDR3 reads CSVDKGYGYTF. CDR3 DNA sequence: TGCAGCGTTGATAAAGGCTATGGCTACACCTTC.

In this sample, this clonotype turned up a few times. The chain recombines TRBV30 with TRBJ2-2, with D possibly matching TRBD1 (5 bases). This CDR3 spans 13 amino acids. V was pared by 0 bases and J by 5 bases, with 7 bases between. In germline, CDR1 is GTSNPN, CDR2 SVGIG (reference sequence). CDR3 coding DNA: TGTGCCTGGAGTGTATCAGGGACCGGGGAGCTGTTTTTT. Translation: CAWSVSGTGELFF.

There are a few counts of this clonotype. This chain uses TRBV24-1 with TRBJ2-1; D call uncertain. Germline CDR1 KGHDR, CDR2 SFDVKD. There are 15 residues in the CDR3. Trimming took off 5 bases at V and 3 bases at J, with 13 bases between the two ends. DNA for the CDR3: TGTGCCACCAGTGCCGCAAAACCACTCTACAATGAGCAGTTCTTC. This sequence encodes CATSAAKPLYNEQFF.

The chain combines TRBV15 with TRBJ2-1, with TRBD2 matching over 9 bases. V dropped 3 bases and J dropped 0; count of bases not matched to a gene: 12. Germline loops: CDR1 LNHNV, CDR2 YYDKDF (reference sequence). The CDR3 has 19 amino acids. The CDR3 DNA reads TGTGCCACCAGCAGGTTAGCGGGAGTGATACTGAGCTCCTACAATGAGCAGTTCTTC. Protein product: CATSRLAGVILSSYNEQFF.

V gene TRBV2 combines with J gene TRBJ1-5, with TRBD1 matching over 10 bases. CDR1 and CDR2 from the germline V gene are SNHLY and FYNNEI. This CDR3 is 15 amino acids long. V dropped 5 bases and J dropped 8; count of bases not matched to a gene: 9. The CDR3 protein is CASSSQGQGTEPQHF. CDR3 sequence (DNA): TGTGCCAGCAGTTCGCAGGGACAGGGGACGGAGCCCCAGCATTTT.

The J gene is TRBJ1-1, the V gene TRBV12-3 or TRBV12-4; perhaps TRBD1 as D (5 bases). The CDR3 extends over 16 amino acids. Trimming took 3 bases from V and 4 from J, leaving 18 bases between them. The CDR3 region has the DNA TGTGCCAGCAGTTTGCCAGTTAGGCCAGGGAGCACTGAAGCTTTCTTT. Translating it yields CASSLPVRPGSTEAFF.

This sequence joins TRBV7-2 and TRBJ2-2; no definite D call. The germline V gene has CDR1 SGHTA and CDR2 FQGNSA. The germline V and J ends were trimmed by 5 bases and 7 bases, with 14 bases remaining between them. The CDR3 runs to 14 residues. The CDR3 DNA reads as TGTGCCAGCAGCCCGCGGCTGGCAAACGGGGAGCTGTTTTTT. It translates to CASSPRLANGELFF.

The chain has TRBV4-3 and TRBJ2-7; possibly TRBD1 for D (6 bases). The germline CDR1 and CDR2 sequences are LGHNA and YSLEER. The V end lost 4 bases, the J end lost 7 bases, and 20 bases lay between the germline ends. This CDR3 has 15 amino acids. CDR3 protein: CASSRRDRPGEEQYF. CDR3 bases: TGCGCCAGCAGCCGGAGAGACAGGCCTGGAGAGGAGCAGTACTTC.

This clonotype showed up just a few times. The chain has TRBV9 and TRBJ2-1; 15 bases fit TRBD2. The trim removed 3 bases at V and 1 base at J, leaving 5 bases unmatched. CDR1 and CDR2 (germline): SGDLS, YYNGEE. The length of the CDR3 is 18 residues. The CDR3 region has the DNA TGTGCCAGCAGCGAGGGACTAGCGGGAGGTGGGTCCTACAATGAGCAGTTCTTC. It codes for CASSEGLAGGGSYNEQFF.

This clonotype was picked up many times. The chain recombines TRBV12-3 or TRBV12-4 with TRBJ2-2; D ambiguous. The ends were cut back, 5 bases at V and 2 bases at J, with 6 bases in the middle. This CDR3 spans 13 amino acids. The CDR3 reads CASSPRNTGELFF. CDR3 in DNA: TGTGCCAGCAGTCCTCGAAACACCGGGGAGCTGTTTTTT.

This chain uses TRBV20-1 with TRBJ2-1, with TRBD2 identical over 7 bases. The V and J ends lost 5 bases and 4 bases, in that order; junction bases with no gene match: 8. Germline V gene sequence: CDR1 DFQATT, CDR2 SNEGSKA (reference sequence). The CDR3 length is 14 residues. Here the CDR3 DNA reads TGCAGTGCTCGCGGGACTACCCAATACAATGAGCAGTTCTTC. It yields the protein CSARGTTQYNEQFF.